The following is a TCR beta chain sequence with its context. The record originates from a study of blood T cell repertoires in COVID-19. Sequencing used immunoSEQ multiplex PCR; TCRdb keeps in-frame clones, though not all of them. The sample carries more than 300,000 clones, around nine tenths recorded once. The CDR3 sequence is 16 residues long. The V gene's germline CDR1 is SGHDT and CDR2 YYEEEE. V trimming: 4 bases; J trimming: 1 base; junction bases outside the gene matches: 7. Recruitment covered about 25 US areas and drew participants whose ages spanned roughly 18 to 90 years. Sequencing input: PBMCs or T cells enriched from blood (not recorded which). V gene TRBV5-6 combines with J gene TRBJ2-2, with 7 positions matching TRBD1. The sequence came from a woman under 30 who had recovered from COVID-19. The CDR3 reads CASSTGTVLNTGELFF. CDR3 nucleotide sequence: TGTGCCAGCAGCACCGGGACAGTATTGAACACCGGGGAGCTGTTTTTT.